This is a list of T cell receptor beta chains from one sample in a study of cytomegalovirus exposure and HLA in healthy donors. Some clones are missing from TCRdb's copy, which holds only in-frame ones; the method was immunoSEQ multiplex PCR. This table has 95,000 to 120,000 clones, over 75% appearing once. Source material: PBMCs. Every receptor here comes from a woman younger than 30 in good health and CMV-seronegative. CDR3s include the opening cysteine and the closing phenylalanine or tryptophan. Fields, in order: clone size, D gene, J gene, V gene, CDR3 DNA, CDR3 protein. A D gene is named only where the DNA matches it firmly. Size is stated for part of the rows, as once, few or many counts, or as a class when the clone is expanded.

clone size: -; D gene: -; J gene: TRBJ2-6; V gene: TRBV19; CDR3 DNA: TGTGCCAGTAGTGGGCAGTCCTTTGGGGCCAACGTCCTGACTTTC; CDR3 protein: CASSGQSFGANVLTF
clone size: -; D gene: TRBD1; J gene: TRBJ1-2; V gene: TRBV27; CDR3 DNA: TGTGCCAGCAGCGTTCTCGGGACAGGTTCCGATGACTATGGCTACACCTTC; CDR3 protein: CASSVLGTGSDDYGYTF
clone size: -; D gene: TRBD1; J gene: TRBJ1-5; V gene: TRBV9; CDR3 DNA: TGTGCCAGCAGCCCCGGGACAGTAAATCAGCCCCAGCATTTT; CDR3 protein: CASSPGTVNQPQHF
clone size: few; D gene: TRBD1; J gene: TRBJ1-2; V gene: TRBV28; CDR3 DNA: TGTGCCAGCAGTTCCTCCGGGACAGGGTCCTATGGCTACACCTTC; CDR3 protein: CASSSSGTGSYGYTF
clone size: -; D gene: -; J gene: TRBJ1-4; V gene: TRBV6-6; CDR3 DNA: TGTGCCAGCAGACGACCAGGGTACGCTAATGAAAAACTGTTTTTT; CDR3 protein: CASRRPGYANEKLFF
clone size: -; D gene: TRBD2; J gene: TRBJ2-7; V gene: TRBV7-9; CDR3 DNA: TGTGCCGGCGCGACTAGCGGGGCATCCTACGAGCAGTACTTC; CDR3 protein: CAGATSGASYEQYF
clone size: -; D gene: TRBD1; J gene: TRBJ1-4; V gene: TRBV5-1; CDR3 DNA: TGCGCCAGCAGCGTCGGACAGGGGAATGAAAAACTGTTTTTT; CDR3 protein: CASSVGQGNEKLFF
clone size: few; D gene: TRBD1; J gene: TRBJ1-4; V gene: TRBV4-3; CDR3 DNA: TGCGCCAGCAGCCAAAATGACAGGGGGCGAGAAAAACTGTTTTTT; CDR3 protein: CASSQNDRGREKLFF
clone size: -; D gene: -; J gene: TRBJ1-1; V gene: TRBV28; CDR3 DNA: TGTGCCAGCAGTTTATTGCACGGGAACACTGAAGCTTTCTTT; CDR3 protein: CASSLLHGNTEAFF
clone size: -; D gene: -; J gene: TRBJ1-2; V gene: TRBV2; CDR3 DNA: TGTGCCAGCGGGCTCCCAGACAGCGCCAACTATGGCTACACCTTC; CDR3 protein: CASGLPDSANYGYTF
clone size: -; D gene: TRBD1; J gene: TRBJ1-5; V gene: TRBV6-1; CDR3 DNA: TGTGCCAGCAGGCAACAGGGGAATCAGCCCCAGCATTTT; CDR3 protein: CASRQQGNQPQHF
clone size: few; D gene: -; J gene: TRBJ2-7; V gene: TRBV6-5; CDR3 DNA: TGTGCCAGCAGTCAAGCGGGCTACGAGCAGTACTTC; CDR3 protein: CASSQAGYEQYF
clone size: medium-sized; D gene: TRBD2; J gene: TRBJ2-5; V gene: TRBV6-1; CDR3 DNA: TGTGCCAGCAGTGAAGCGGCGGGGGGGGGAGAGACCCAGTACTTC; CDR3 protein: CASSEAAGGGETQYF
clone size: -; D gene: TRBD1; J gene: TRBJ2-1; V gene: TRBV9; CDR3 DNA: TGTGCCAGCAGCGGGGGACAGTGGCTTGAGCAGTTCTTC; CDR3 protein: CASSGGQWLEQFF
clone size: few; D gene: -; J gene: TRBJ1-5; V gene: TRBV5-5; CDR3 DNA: TGTGCCAGCAGCTTGAGAACGGGGAGTGATCAGCCCCAGCATTTT; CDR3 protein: CASSLRTGSDQPQHF
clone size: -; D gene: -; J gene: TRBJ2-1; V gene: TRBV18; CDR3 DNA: TGTGCCAGCTCAACGCGCGCCCGTACAGCCAACAATGAGCAGTTCTTC; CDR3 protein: CASSTRARTANNEQFF
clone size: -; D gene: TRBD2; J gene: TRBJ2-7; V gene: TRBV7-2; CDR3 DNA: TGTGCCAGCAGCGACACGGGACTAGCGCCTACCGAGCAGTACTTC; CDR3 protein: CASSDTGLAPTEQYF
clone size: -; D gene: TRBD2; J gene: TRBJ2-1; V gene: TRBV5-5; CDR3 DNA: TGTGCCAGCAGTTTCAGCGGGGACGCCTTCATTTACAATGAGCAGTTCTTC; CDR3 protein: CASSFSGDAFIYNEQFF
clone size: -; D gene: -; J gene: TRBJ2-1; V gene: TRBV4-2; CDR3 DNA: TGTGCCAGCAGCCAAGAGATTAGCCGTTCCTACAATGAGCAGTTCTTC; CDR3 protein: CASSQEISRSYNEQFF
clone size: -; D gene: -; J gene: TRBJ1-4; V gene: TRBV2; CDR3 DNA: TGTGCCAGCAGACAGGCCCCCTATGCAACTAATGAAAAACTGTTTTTT; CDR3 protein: CASRQAPYATNEKLFF
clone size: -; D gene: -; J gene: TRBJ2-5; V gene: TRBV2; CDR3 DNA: TGTGCCAGCAGTGATGCTTCTAGGAGAGAGACCCAGTACTTC; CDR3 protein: CASSDASRRETQYF
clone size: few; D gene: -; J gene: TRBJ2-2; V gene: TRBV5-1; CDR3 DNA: TGCGCCAGCAGCTTGGATCTCGGGGAGCTGTTTTTT; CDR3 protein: CASSLDLGELFF
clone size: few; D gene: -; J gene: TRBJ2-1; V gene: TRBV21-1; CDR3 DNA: TGTGCCAGCAGCAATTGGGGGGGCTCCTACAATGAGCAGTTCTTC; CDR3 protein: CASSNWGGSYNEQFF
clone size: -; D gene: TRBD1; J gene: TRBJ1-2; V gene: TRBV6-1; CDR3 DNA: TGTGCCAGCAGTGAAAAAGGGGCAGGGGGTTCGGGTAACTATGGCTACACCTTC; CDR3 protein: CASSEKGAGGSGNYGYTF
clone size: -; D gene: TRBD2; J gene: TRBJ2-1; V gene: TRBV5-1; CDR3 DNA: TGCGCCAGCAGCTTAAGAACGGGAGGCTCCTACAATGAGCAGTTCTTC; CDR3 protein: CASSLRTGGSYNEQFF
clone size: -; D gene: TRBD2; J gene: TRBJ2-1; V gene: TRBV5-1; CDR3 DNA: TGCGCCAGCAGCTATGGACTAGCGGGAGGGCACAATGAGCAGTTCTTC; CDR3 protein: CASSYGLAGGHNEQFF
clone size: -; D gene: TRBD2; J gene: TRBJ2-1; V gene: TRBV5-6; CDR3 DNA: TGTGCCAGCAGCACGACTAGCGGGAGTAAAAATGAGCAGTTCTTC; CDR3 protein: CASSTTSGSKNEQFF
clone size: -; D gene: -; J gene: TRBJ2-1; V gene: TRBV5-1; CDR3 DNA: TGCGCCAGCAGCTTGGTGGGCGATTGGCTCAATGAGCAGTTCTTC; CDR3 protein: CASSLVGDWLNEQFF
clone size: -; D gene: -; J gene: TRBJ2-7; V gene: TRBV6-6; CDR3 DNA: TGTGCCAGCAGTTACTCCACTAGAGGCGAGCAGTACTTC; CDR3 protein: CASSYSTRGEQYF
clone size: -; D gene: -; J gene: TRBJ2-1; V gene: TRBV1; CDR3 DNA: TGCACCAGCAGCCAAGATCGACAGCGGGGTGGCAATGAGCAGTTCTTC; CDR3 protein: CTSSQDRQRGGNEQFF
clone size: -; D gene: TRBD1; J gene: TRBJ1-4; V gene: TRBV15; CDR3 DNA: TGTGCCACCAGCAGACTCGCCGGGACAGTGGGTGAAAAACTGTTTTTT; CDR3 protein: CATSRLAGTVGEKLFF
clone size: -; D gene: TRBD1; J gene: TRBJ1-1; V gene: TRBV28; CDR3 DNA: TGTGCCGGCAGTTCCTGGCCGGGACAGGGTAAAACTGAAGCTTTCTTT; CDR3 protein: CAGSSWPGQGKTEAFF
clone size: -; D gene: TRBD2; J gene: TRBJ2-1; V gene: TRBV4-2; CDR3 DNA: TGTGCCAGCAGCCCGACTAGCGGGGGGGCCTTTGATGAGCAGTTCTTC; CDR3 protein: CASSPTSGGAFDEQFF
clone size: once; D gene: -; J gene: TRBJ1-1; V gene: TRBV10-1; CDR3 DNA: TGCGCCAGCAGACCGGACAGAAAAGGCACTGAAGCTTTCTTT; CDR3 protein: CASRPDRKGTEAFF
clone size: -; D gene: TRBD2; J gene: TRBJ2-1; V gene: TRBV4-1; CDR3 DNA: TGCGCCAGCAGCCAAACCCCCCCGCGCGGGAGAGCCAATGAGCAGTTCTTC; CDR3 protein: CASSQTPPRGRANEQFF
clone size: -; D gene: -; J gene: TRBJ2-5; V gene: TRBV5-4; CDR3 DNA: TGTGCCAGCAGCTCGGGACTGAAACAAGAGACCCAGTACTTC; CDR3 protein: CASSSGLKQETQYF
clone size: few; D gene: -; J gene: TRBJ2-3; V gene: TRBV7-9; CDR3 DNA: TGTGCCAGCAGCTTACCGTCCGTAGATACGCAGTATTTT; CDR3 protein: CASSLPSVDTQYF
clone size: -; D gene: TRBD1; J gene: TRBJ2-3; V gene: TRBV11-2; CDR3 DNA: TGTGCCAGCCAGAGGACAGGCGTCCTTAGCACAGATACGCAGTATTTT; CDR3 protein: CASQRTGVLSTDTQYF
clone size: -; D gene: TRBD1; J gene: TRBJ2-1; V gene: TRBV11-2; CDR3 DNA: TGTGCCAGCAGCTTCCCGTCGGTATGGGACAGGCCTGACAATGAGCAGTTCTTC; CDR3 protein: CASSFPSVWDRPDNEQFF
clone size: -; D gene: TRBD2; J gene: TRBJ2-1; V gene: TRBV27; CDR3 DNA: TGTGCCAGCAGCGACGGGACTAGCGGGAGTCGGTTCTTC; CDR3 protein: CASSDGTSGSRFF
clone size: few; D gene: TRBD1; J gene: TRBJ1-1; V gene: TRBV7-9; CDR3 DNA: TGTGCCAGCAGCTTGTGGACAGGGGGGACTGAAGCTTTCTTT; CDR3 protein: CASSLWTGGTEAFF
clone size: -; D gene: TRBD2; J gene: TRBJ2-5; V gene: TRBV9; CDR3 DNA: TGTGCCAGCAGCGTAACTAGCGGGAGCCAAGAGACCCAGTACTTC; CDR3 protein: CASSVTSGSQETQYF
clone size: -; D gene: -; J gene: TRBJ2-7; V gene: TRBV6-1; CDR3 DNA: TGTGCCAGCAGGACACAGGGAACCGTCTACGAGCAGTACTTC; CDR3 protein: CASRTQGTVYEQYF
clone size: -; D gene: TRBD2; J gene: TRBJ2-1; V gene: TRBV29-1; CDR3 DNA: TGCAGCGTTGAAGGCGGGAGGACTTTGGATGAGCAGTTCTTC; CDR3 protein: CSVEGGRTLDEQFF
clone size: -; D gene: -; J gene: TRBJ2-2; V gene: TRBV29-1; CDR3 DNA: TGCAGCGTTTATGGCGGGTCTACCGGGGAGCTGTTTTTT; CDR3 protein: CSVYGGSTGELFF
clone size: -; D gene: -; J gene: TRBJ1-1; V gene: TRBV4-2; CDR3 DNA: TGTGCCAGCAGCCAAGATCCCAGGACAGCCGGAACATTCGCTGAAGCTTTCTTT; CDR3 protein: CASSQDPRTAGTFAEAFF
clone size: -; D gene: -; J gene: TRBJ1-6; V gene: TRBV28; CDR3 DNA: TGTGCCAGCAGTTTAGGGCGGCAGGGCGATAATTCACCCCTCCACTTT; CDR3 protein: CASSLGRQGDNSPLHF
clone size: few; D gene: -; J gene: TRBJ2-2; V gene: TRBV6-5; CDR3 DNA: TGTGCCACCTACGGCGGGGAGCTGTTTTTT; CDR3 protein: CATYGGELFF
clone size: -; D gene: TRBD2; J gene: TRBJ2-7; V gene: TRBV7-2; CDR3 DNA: TGTGCCAGCAGCTTAGATGGGGGACTAGCCTCATACGAGCAGTACTTC; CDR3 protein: CASSLDGGLASYEQYF
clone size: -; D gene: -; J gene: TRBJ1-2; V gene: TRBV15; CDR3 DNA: TGTGCCACGACAAGGACAGAAGAGGTACATGGCTACACCTTC; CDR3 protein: CATTRTEEVHGYTF
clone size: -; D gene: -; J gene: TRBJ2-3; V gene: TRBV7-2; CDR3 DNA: TGTGCCAGCAGCTTAGTTGGCGGGTCAGATACGCAGTATTTT; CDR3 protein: CASSLVGGSDTQYF
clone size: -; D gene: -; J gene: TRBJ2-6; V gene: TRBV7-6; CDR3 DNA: TGTGCCAGCAGCTTTAGTTTAGGGGCTGGGGCCAACGTCCTGACTTTC; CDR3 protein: CASSFSLGAGANVLTF
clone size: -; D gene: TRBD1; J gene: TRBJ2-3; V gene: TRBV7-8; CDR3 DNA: TGTGCCAGCAGCTTAGGGAGGCAGTGGACAGGGGGCGCAGATACGCAGTATTTT; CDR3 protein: CASSLGRQWTGGADTQYF
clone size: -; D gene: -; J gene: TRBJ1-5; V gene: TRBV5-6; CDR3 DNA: TGTGCCAGCACACCTCGGGGGATTAGCAATCAGCCCCAGCATTTT; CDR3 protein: CASTPRGISNQPQHF